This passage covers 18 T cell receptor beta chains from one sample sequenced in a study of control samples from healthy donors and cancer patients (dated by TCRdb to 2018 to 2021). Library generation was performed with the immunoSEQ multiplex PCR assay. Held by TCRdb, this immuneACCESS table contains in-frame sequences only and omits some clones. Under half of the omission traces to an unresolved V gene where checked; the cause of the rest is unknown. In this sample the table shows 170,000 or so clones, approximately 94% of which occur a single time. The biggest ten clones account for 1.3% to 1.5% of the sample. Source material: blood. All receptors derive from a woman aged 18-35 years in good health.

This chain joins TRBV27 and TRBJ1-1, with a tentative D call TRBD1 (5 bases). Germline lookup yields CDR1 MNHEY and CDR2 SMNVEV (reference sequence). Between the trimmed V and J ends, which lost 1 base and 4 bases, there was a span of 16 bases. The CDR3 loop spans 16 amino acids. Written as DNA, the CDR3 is TGTGCCAGCAGTTTATTCCCAGGGCCCGAGGTCACTGAAGCTTTCTTT. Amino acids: CASSLFPGPEVTEAFF.

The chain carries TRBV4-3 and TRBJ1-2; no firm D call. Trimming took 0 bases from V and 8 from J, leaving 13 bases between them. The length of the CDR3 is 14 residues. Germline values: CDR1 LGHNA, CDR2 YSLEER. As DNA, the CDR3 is TGCGCCAGCAGCCAAGACAGGACCCTTTGGGGCTACACCTTC. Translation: CASSQDRTLWGYTF.

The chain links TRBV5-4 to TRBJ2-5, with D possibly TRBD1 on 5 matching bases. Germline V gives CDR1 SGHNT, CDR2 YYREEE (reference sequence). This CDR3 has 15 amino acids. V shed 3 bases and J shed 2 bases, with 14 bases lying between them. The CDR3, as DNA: TGTGCCAGCAGCTCCGCCCTTGGGGCACAAGAGACCCAGTACTTC. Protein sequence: CASSSALGAQETQYF.

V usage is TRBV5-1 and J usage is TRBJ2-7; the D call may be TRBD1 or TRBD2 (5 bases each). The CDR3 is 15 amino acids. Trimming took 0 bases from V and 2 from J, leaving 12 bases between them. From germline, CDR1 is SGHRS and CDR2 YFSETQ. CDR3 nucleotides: TGCGCCAGCAGCTTGGGAAGGGACGTTCCCTACGAGCAGTACTTC. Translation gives CASSLGRDVPYEQYF.

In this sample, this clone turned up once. The chain's CDR3 is CASSEAGQGGEQYF. The CDR3 bases are TGTGCCAGCAGTGAAGCTGGACAGGGCGGGGAGCAGTACTTC. V and J are TRBV6-1 and TRBJ2-7, with 8 bases matching TRBD1. The length of the CDR3 is 14 residues. Germline V lookup: CDR1 MNHNS, CDR2 SASEGT. After removal of 0 bases from V and 7 bases from J, the junction contained 5 bases not matched to a gene.

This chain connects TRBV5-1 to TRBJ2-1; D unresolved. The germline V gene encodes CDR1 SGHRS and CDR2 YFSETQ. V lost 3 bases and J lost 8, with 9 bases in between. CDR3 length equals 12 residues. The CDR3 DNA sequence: TGCGCCAGCAGCTCAATTAGGGATGAGCAGTTCTTC. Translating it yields CASSSIRDEQFF. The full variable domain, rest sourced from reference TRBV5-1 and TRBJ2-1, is KAGVTQTPRYLIKTRGQQVTLSCSPISGHRSVSWYQQTPGQGLQFLFEYFSETQRNKGNFPGRFSGRQFSNSRSEMNVSTLELGDSALYLCASSSIRDEQFFGPGTRLTVL.

Here the CDR3 reads CASSQDFQSSPLHF. DNA of the CDR3: TGTGCCAGCAGCCAAGATTTCCAGAGTTCACCCCTCCACTTT. The V gene is TRBV3-1 (or the pseudogene TRBV3-2), the J gene TRBJ1-6; D is undetermined. CDR1 and CDR2 (germline): LGHDT, YNNKEL (reference sequence). The CDR3 is made up of 14 amino acids. Trimming shortened V by 0 bases and J by 9 bases, and 9 bases separated the two germline ends.

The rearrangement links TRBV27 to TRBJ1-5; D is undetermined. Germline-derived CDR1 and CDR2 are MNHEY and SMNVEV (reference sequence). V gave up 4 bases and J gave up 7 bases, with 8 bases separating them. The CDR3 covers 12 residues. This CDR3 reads CASSSSSQPQHF. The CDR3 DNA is TGTGCCAGCAGTTCCTCAAGCCAGCCCCAGCATTTT.

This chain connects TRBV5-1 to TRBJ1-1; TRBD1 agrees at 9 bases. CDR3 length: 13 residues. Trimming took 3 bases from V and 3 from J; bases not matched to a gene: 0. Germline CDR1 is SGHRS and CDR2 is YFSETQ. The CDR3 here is CASSWDRDTEAFF. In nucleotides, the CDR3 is TGCGCCAGCAGCTGGGACAGGGACACTGAAGCTTTCTTT. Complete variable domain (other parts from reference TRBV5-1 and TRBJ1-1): KAGVTQTPRYLIKTRGQQVTLSCSPISGHRSVSWYQQTPGQGLQFLFEYFSETQRNKGNFPGRFSGRQFSNSRSEMNVSTLELGDSALYLCASSWDRDTEAFFGQGTRLTVV.

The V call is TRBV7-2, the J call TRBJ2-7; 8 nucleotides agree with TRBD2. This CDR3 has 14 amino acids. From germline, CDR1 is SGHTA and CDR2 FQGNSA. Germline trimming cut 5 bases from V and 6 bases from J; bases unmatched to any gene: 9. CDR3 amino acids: CASSKGGGHLEQYF. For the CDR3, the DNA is TGTGCCAGCAGCAAAGGCGGGGGGCACCTCGAGCAGTACTTC.

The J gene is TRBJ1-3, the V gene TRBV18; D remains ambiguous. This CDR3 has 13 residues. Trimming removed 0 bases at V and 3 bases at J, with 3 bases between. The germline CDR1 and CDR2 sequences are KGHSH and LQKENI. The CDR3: CASSPPGGNTIYF. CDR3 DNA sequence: TGTGCCAGCTCACCACCAGGTGGAAACACCATATATTTT.

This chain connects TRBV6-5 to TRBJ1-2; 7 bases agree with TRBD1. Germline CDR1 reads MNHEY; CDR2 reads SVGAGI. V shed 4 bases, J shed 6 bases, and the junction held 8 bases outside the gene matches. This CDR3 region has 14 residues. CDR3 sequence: CASSLEGALNGYTF. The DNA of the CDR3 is TGTGCCAGCAGTTTAGAGGGGGCGTTGAATGGCTACACCTTC.

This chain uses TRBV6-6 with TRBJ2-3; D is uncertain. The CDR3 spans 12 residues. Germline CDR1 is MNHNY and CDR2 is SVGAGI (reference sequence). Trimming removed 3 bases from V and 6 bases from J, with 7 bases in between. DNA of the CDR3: TGTGCCAGCAGTTATATGTCGGATACGCAGTATTTT. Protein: CASSYMSDTQYF.

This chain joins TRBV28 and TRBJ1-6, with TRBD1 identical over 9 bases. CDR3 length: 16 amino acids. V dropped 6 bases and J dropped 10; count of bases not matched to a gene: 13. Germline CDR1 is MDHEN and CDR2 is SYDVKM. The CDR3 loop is CASRPTGTGLGSPLHF. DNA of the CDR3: TGTGCCAGCAGACCAACCGGGACAGGGCTCGGATCACCCCTCCACTTT.

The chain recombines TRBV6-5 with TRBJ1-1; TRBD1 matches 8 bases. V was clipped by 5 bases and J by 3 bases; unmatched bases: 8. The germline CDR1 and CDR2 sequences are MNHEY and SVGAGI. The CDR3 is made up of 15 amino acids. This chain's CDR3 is CASSPGTGHYTEAFF. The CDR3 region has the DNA TGTGCCAGCAGTCCCGGGACAGGACACTACACTGAAGCTTTCTTT.

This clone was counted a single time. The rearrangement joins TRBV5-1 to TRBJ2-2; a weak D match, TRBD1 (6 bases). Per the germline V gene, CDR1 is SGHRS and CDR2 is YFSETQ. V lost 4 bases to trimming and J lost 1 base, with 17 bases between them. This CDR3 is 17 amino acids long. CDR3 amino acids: CASSRLPRTENTGELFF. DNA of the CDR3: TGCGCCAGCAGCCGGTTGCCAAGGACAGAGAACACCGGGGAGCTGTTTTTT.

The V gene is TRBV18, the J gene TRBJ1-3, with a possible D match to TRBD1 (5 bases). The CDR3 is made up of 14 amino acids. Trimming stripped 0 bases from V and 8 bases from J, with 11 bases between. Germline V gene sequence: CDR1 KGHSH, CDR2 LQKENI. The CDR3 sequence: CASSPPSQADTIYF. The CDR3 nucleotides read TGTGCCAGCTCACCACCATCACAGGCAGACACCATATATTTT.

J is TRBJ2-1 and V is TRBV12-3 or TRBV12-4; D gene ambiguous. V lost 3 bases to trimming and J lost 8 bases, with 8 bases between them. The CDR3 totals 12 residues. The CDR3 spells CASSFWGDEQFF. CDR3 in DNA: TGTGCCAGCAGTTTCTGGGGTGATGAGCAGTTCTTC.